The clone carrying this T cell receptor beta chain was counted between two and nine times. These data originate in a study of blood T cell repertoires in COVID-19. As originally analysed: Amplified reference gene primers provided the basis for estimating nucleated cell counts. Only in-frame clones appear in the TCRdb table, and some are missing; sequencing was by immunoSEQ multiplex PCR. V and J calls and clone size come straight from that table; D and trimming were deduced from the DNA. This table has 200,000 to 300,000 clones, around 90% appearing once. V was cut by 0 bases and J by 0 bases, with 12 bases left in between. Germline V lookup: CDR1 SGHNT, CDR2 YYREEE (reference sequence). The CDR3 sequence is 16 residues long.

The sequence came from a man between 18 and 35 years old with active or convalescent COVID-19. Sample: peripheral blood. V and J are TRBV5-4 and TRBJ1-1; no firm D call. CDR3 coding DNA: TGTGCCAGCAGCTTGGCCGGAGCAGCTATGAACACTGAAGCTTTCTTT. Translating it yields CASSLAGAAMNTEAFF. The variable domain in full, with the rest retrieved from reference TRBV5-4 and TRBJ1-1, is ETGVTQSPTHLIKTRGQQVTLRCSSQSGHNTVSWYQQALGQGPQFIFQYYREEENGRGNFPPRFSGLQFPNYSSELNVNALELDDSALYLCASSLAGAAMNTEAFFGQGTRLTVV.